This TCR beta chain was documented in a study of lymphopenia after photon versus proton radiotherapy. Of note for this clone: What it binds is unknown.

Between the trimmed V and J ends, which lost 6 bases and 5 bases, there was a span of 22 bases. Germline values: CDR1 MDHEN, CDR2 SYDVKM. The CDR3 is 16 amino acids. Repertoires were generated with immunoSEQ multiplex PCR, while TCRdb's copy carries only in-frame clones and drops some. The sample includes around 70,000 clones, less than 95% seen only once; the top ten take approximately 2%. Study outcomes and limitations: A bigger post-nadir fall in TCR diversity correlated inversely with survival time in deceased patients.

The specimen was peripheral blood, collected from a patient treated with photon-based radiotherapy. The rearrangement links TRBV28 to TRBJ1-2; D gene ambiguous. The receptor was isolated from a woman aged 40-49 years with cholangiocarcinoma. CDR3: CASSHTGSRRSYGYTF. DNA of the CDR3: TGTGCCAGCAGCCATACGGGGTCACGGAGGTCGTATGGCTACACCTTC.